This TCR beta chain is from a study of blood T cells in healthy people across ages. Germline loops: CDR1 SGHRS, CDR2 YFSETQ. The CDR3 length is 14 residues. V lost 0 bases and J 2 bases, leaving 9 bases between the germline ends. This clonotype turned up a few times. Primers used in a second PCR of about 6 to 12 cycles were a sample-barcoded 5' primer and a J-beta primer mix. Each CDR3 protein gets one entry after TCRdb re-called the 5' RACE reads with MiXCR. In the table there are approximately 600,000 distinct CDR3 sequences, 58% of which are singletons. The V call is TRBV5-1, the J call TRBJ2-7; a possible D gene is TRBD1 (5 bases). This sequence originates from a man aged 55 to 70 in good health. The sample comprised blood. CDR3 in amino acids: CASSLDSGPYEQYF. For the CDR3, the DNA is TGCGCCAGCAGCTTGGACTCAGGGCCCTACGAGCAGTACTTC.